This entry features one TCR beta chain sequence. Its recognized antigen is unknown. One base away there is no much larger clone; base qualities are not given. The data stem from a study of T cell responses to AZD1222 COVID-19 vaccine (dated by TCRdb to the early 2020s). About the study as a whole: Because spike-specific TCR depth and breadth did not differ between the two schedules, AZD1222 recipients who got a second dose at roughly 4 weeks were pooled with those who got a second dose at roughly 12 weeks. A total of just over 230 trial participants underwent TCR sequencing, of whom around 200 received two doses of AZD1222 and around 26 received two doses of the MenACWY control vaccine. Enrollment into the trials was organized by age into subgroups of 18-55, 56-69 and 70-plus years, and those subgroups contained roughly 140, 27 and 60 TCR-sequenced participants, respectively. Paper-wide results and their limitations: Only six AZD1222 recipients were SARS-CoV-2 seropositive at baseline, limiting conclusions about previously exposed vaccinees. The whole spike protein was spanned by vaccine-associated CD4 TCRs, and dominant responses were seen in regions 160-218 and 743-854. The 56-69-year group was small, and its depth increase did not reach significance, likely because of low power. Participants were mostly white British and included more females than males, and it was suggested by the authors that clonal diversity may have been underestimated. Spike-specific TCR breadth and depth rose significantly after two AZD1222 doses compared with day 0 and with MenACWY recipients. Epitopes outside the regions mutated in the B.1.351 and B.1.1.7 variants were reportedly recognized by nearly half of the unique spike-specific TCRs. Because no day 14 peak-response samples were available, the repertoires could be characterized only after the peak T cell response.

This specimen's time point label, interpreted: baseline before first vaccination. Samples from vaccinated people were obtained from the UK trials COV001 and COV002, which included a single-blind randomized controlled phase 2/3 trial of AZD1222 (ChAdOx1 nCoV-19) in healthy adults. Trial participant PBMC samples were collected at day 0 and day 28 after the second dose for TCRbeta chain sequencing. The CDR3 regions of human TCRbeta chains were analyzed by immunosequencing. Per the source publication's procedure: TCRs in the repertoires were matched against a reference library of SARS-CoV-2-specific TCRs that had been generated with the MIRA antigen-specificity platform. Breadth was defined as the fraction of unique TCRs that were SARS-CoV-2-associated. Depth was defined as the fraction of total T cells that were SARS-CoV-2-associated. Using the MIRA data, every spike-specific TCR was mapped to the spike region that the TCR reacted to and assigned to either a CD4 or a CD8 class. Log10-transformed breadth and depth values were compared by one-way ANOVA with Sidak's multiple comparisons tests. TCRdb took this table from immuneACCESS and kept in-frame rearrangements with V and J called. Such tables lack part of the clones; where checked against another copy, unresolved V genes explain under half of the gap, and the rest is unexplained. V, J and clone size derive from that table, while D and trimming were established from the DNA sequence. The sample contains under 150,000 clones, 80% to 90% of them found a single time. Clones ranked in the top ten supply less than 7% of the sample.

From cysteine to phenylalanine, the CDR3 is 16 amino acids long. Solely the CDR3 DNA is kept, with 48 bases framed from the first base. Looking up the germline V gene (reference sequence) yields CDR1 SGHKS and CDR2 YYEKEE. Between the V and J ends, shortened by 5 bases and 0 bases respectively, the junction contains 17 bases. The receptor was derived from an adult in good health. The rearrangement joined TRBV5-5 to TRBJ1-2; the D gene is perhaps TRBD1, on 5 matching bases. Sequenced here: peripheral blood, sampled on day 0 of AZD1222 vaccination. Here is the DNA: TGTGCCAGCAGAGGTGACAGTGCCCCAGCTAACTATGGCTACACCTTC. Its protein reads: CASRGDSAPANYGYTF. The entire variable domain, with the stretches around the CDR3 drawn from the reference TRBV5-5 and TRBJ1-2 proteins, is DAGVTQSPTHLIKTRGQQVTLRCSPISGHKSVSWYQQVLGQGPQFIFQYYEKEERGRGNFPDRFSARQFPNYSSELNVNALLLGDSALYLCASRGDSAPANYGYTFGSGTRLTVV.